This T cell receptor beta chain was profiled in a study of shared clonotypes between healthy human individuals. Overall study results and limits: As a rule, naive subsets had a larger estimated richness than memory subsets.

HIV-negative, healthy adults without recent acute infections or vaccinations were the donors. The authors divided CD4+ cells into CD45RA+ naive and CD45RA-negative memory subsets. CDR1 SQVTM and CDR2 ANQGSEA come from the germline V gene. The CDR3 spans 14 residues. The V end was cut by 2 bases, the J end by 2 bases, with 10 bases between. The sample holds one count of this clone. What it binds is not known. Sorted subsets were amplified in replicate PCRs using about 210 ng DNA, about 30,000 T cell genomes. The protocol was immunoSEQ multiplex PCR, while the TCRdb copy is restricted to in-frame clones and leaves out a portion. The data contain 2 million to 3 million clones, approximately 94% of them singletons.

The rearrangement links TRBV29-1 to TRBJ1-3; possible D gene TRBD1, 5 bases. The origin of this receptor is a man between 18 and 35 years old in good health. Some clones in this sample may be carry-over from other donors' samples. Specimen: naive CD4+ T cells from PBMCs. The subset was: CD45RA+ positively selected. CDR3 nucleotides: TGCAGCGTTGAAAGGGGTAGGACTGGAAACACCATATATTTT. Its translation: CSVERGRTGNTIYF.